This T cell receptor beta chain derives from a study of beta chain features in type 1 diabetes. Study in general: Examination of sorted cells across all samples involved approximately 100,000,000 cells.

As every portion of the isolated RNA was reverse transcribed, the sequencing read expressed TCRB transcripts. Assay: immunoSEQ multiplex PCR; the TCRdb copy retains only in-frame clones and omits some. The sample yields under 800,000 clones, roughly a sixth seen once. Study-level results: PCR may have favored shorter templates equally in patients and controls. Over-representation of high TCR-expressing cells was a possible consequence of cDNA sequencing. Among type 1 diabetes patients, VDJ junctions had fewer insertions and more deletions.

The CDR3 is 14 residues long. Per germline, CDR1 MGHRA and CDR2 YSYEKL. Trimming cost V 1 base and J 2 bases, with 7 bases left between them. This clone was detected a few times. The target antigen is unknown. The origin of this receptor is a man aged 18 to 29 in good health. V usage is TRBV4-1 and J usage is TRBJ2-3; D is ambiguous. Material for sequencing was naive CD4+ T cells from blood. This CDR3 is CASSQVMATDTQYF. CDR3 nucleotide sequence: TGCGCCAGCAGCCAAGTAATGGCCACAGATACGCAGTATTTT.